These 23 T cell receptor beta chains were sequenced from one sample in a study of shared clonotypes between healthy human individuals. Terminally differentiated effector memory CD45RA+ cells were excluded by CCR7 positive selection of CD45RO-negative cells. Method: immunoSEQ multiplex PCR; TCRdb's copy keeps in-frame clones and lacks some. The sample consists of around 1,900,000 clones, just over 90% of them appearing once. Source material: naive CD8+ T cells from PBMCs. These receptor sequences come from a young man in good health. Some clones in this sample may be carry-over from other donors' samples.

This clone was detected once. The J gene is TRBJ2-7, the V gene TRBV6-5; perhaps TRBD2 as D (6 bases). V was pared by 6 bases and J by 2 bases, with 17 bases between. The CDR3 is 15 residues long. CDR1 is MNHEY and CDR2 is SVGAGI in the germline V gene. Here the CDR3 DNA reads TGTGCCAGCAGGGGGCCGGGACTGACACCCTACGAGCAGTACTTC. Protein sequence: CASRGPGLTPYEQYF.

This rearrangement joins TRBV28 to TRBJ2-7; D not certain. This CDR3 contains 16 residues. V dropped 7 bases and J dropped 0 bases, with 19 bases sitting between them. Looked up from germline, CDR1 is MDHEN and CDR2 is SYDVKM. The chain's CDR3 is CASTAGILRGSYEQYF. CDR3 nucleotides: TGTGCCAGCACCGCAGGAATCCTACGCGGCTCCTACGAGCAGTACTTC.

This sequence joins TRBV28 and TRBJ1-2; unclear D gene. The CDR3 sequence is 13 residues long. Germline-derived CDR1 and CDR2 are MDHEN and SYDVKM. Trimming removed 1 base at V and 6 bases at J, with 9 bases between. CDR3 nucleotides: TGTGCCAGCAGTTTATTCATACGGAATGGCTACACCTTC. This codes for CASSLFIRNGYTF.

This clone is a singleton in its sample. The chain carries TRBV7-2 and TRBJ2-3; 10 nucleotides agree with TRBD1. Unmatched junction bases numbered 5, after V lost 4 bases and J lost 4 bases. Germline V lookup: CDR1 SGHTA, CDR2 FQGNSA. The CDR3 covers 15 residues. The CDR3 DNA sequence: TGTGCCAGCAGCTCGACAGGGGGCGGCGCAGATACGCAGTATTTT. Translating gives CASSSTGGGADTQYF.

The chain carries TRBV10-2 and TRBJ2-1; 8 bases are shared with TRBD2. Germline trimming cut 4 bases from V and 2 bases from J; bases unmatched to any gene: 10. The CDR3 contains 17 residues. Germline loops: CDR1 WSHSY, CDR2 SAAADI. CDR3 in amino acids: CASSGGLDGRAYNEQFF. CDR3 in DNA: TGCGCCAGCAGTGGGGGCCTCGACGGGAGGGCCTACAATGAGCAGTTCTTC.

V is TRBV2 and J is TRBJ1-4; D remains unclear. Germline-derived CDR1 and CDR2 are SNHLY and FYNNEI. V lost 9 bases to trimming and J lost 0 bases, with 14 bases between them. CDR3 length: 15 amino acids. This chain's CDR3 is CASLAVISTNEKLFF. In nucleotides, the CDR3 is TGTGCCAGTCTAGCGGTCATTTCAACTAATGAAAAACTGTTTTTT.

The chain employs TRBV4-1 and TRBJ2-5; TRBD2 is a possible D gene (5 bases). Germline values: CDR1 MGHRA, CDR2 YSYEKL. CDR3 size: 15 residues. With 3 bases removed from V and 10 bases from J, the gap between germline ends came to 21 bases. This CDR3 reads CASSHKLMGSEGQYF. CDR3 DNA sequence: TGCGCCAGCAGCCACAAATTGATGGGGAGTGAGGGCCAGTACTTC.

The rearrangement joins TRBV11-2 to TRBJ1-4; unclear D gene. In germline, CDR1 is SGHAT, CDR2 FQNNGV. V shed 2 bases and J shed 6 bases, with 16 bases lying between them. This CDR3 has 16 amino acids. The CDR3 bases are TGTGCCAGCAGCTTACAGGCGGCAGATTCCTATGAAAAACTGTTTTTT. Translation gives CASSLQAADSYEKLFF.

The chain links TRBV9 to TRBJ2-3; no definite D call. The germline gives CDR1 SGDLS, CDR2 YYNGEE. V lost 0 bases, J lost 4 bases, and 12 bases lay in between. This CDR3 has 15 amino acids. The CDR3 DNA follows: TGTGCCAGCAGCGTAGTAGGGTCAAGATCAGATACGCAGTATTTT. Protein: CASSVVGSRSDTQYF.

V usage is TRBV25-1 and J usage is TRBJ2-7; D gene unclear. Trimming cost V 8 bases and J 2 bases, with 10 bases left between them. Germline values: CDR1 MGHDK, CDR2 SYGVNS. CDR3 length equals 12 residues. In DNA, the CDR3 is TGTGCCAGCGGCGGACCGCCCTACGAGCAGTACTTC. Its translation: CASGGPPYEQYF.

The chain recombines TRBV15 with TRBJ2-3; D unresolved. V shed 0 bases and J shed 2 bases, with 12 bases lying between them. The CDR3 is 16 residues long. The germline V gene encodes CDR1 LNHNV and CDR2 YYDKDF (reference sequence). The CDR3 protein is CATSRDPEANTDTQYF. In nucleotides, the CDR3 is TGTGCCACCAGCAGAGATCCAGAAGCTAACACAGATACGCAGTATTTT.

The rearrangement uses TRBV28 and TRBJ1-5; TRBD1 matches 7 bases. The CDR3 extends over 17 amino acids. Germline lookup yields CDR1 MDHEN and CDR2 SYDVKM. With V trimmed by 4 bases and J by 0 bases, 9 bases remained unmatched. This CDR3 reads CASSSMRGDSSNQPQHF. CDR3 nucleotides: TGTGCCAGCAGTTCTATGCGGGGGGACAGTAGCAATCAGCCCCAGCATTTT.

CDR3 sequence (DNA): TGCGCCAGCAGCCAGTACTTGCGGGGGGAGGCTAACATGAACACTGAAGCTTTCTTT. Translating gives CASSQYLRGEANMNTEAFF. The chain joins TRBV4-3 to TRBJ1-1; a weak D match, TRBD1 (5 bases). Germline V gene data show CDR1 as LGHNA and CDR2 as YSLEER. The CDR3 is 19 residues long. With 3 bases removed from V and 0 bases from J, the gap between germline ends came to 23 bases.

The V call is TRBV30, the J call TRBJ1-2; D gene ambiguous. V lost 5 bases and J 6 bases, leaving 19 bases between the germline ends. CDR3 length: 14 residues. Germline V gives CDR1 GTSNPN, CDR2 SVGIG (reference sequence). As DNA, the CDR3 is TGTGCCTGGGTCCCTAGAGGATTTTGGGATGGCTACACCTTC. It translates to CAWVPRGFWDGYTF.

This chain uses TRBV28 with TRBJ2-1, with TRBD2 identical over 7 bases. The CDR3 is 14 amino acids. V lost 7 bases, J lost 0 bases, and 3 bases stayed unmatched. CDR1 and CDR2 from the germline V gene are MDHEN and SYDVKM. Written as DNA, the CDR3 is TGTGCCAGCATAAGCGGGAACTCCTACAATGAGCAGTTCTTC. Translation: CASISGNSYNEQFF. Using reference TRBV28 and TRBJ2-1 for the parts outside the CDR3, the full variable domain is DVKVTQSSRYLVKRTGEKVFLECVQDMDHENMFWYRQDPGLGLRLIYFSYDVKMKEKGDIPEGYSVSREKKERFSLILESASTNQTSMYLCASISGNSYNEQFFGPGTRLTVL.

The V gene is TRBV5-1, the J gene TRBJ2-1; D remains ambiguous. V was clipped by 3 bases and J by 5 bases, with 3 bases between them. Germline V gene data show CDR1 as SGHRS and CDR2 as YFSETQ. The CDR3 has 11 amino acids. The CDR3: CASSWNNEQFF. CDR3 coding DNA: TGCGCCAGCAGCTGGAACAATGAGCAGTTCTTC.

To note about this clone: Germline is not matched at one junction end, which may reflect a read error. This sequence joins TRBV9 and TRBJ2-5, with a possible D match to TRBD1 (5 bases). CDR3 length: 12 amino acids. Looked up from germline, CDR1 is SGDLS and CDR2 is YYNGEE. Here the CDR3 reads CASSVAPTAMNF. The CDR3 DNA follows: TGTGCCAGCAGCGTCGCTCCGACAGCGATGAACTTC.

The chain links TRBV18 to TRBJ1-5; D perhaps matches TRBD1 (5 bases). Looked up from germline, CDR1 is KGHSH and CDR2 is LQKENI. The CDR3 is made up of 17 amino acids. Trimming cost V 0 bases and J 0 bases, with 12 bases left between them. The chain's CDR3 is CASSPPRRVDSNQPQHF. The CDR3, as DNA: TGTGCCAGCTCACCACCGCGCAGGGTGGATAGCAATCAGCCCCAGCATTTT.

This chain connects TRBV28 to TRBJ2-7, with 9 nucleotides matching TRBD2. CDR1 is MDHEN and CDR2 is SYDVKM in the germline V gene. V trimming: 2 bases; J trimming: 4 bases; junction bases outside the gene matches: 6. This CDR3 region has 15 residues. CDR3 nucleotides: TGTGCCAGCAGTTTACTTAGCGGGAGTGGGTACGAGCAGTACTTC. As protein: CASSLLSGSGYEQYF.

In the case of this clone: Other DNA sequences in the same sample also yield this CDR3. The chain has TRBV6-1 and TRBJ2-3; D unresolved. V lost 6 bases and J 5 bases, leaving 6 bases between the germline ends. CDR3 size: 11 residues. Germline CDR1 reads MNHNS; CDR2 reads SASEGT. The CDR3 region is CASRLGDTQYF. The CDR3 region has the DNA TGTGCCAGCAGATTGGGAGATACGCAGTATTTT.

The sample holds one count of this clone. The rearrangement joins TRBV4-1 to TRBJ2-7, with D perhaps TRBD1 or TRBD2 (5 bases each). This CDR3 is built from 12 residues. The germline V gene encodes CDR1 MGHRA and CDR2 YSYEKL. This chain's CDR3 is CATGRMLEEQYF. CDR3 DNA: TGCGCAACGGGACGGATGCTGGAGGAGCAGTACTTC.

This clone appeared a single time. J is TRBJ2-3 and V is TRBV15; no clear D gene. Germline V lookup: CDR1 LNHNV, CDR2 YYDKDF (reference sequence). CDR3 size: 14 residues. V gave up 0 bases and J gave up 4 bases, with 8 bases separating them. CDR3 sequence reads: CATSRDQVPDTQYF. CDR3 nucleotide sequence: TGTGCCACCAGCAGAGATCAGGTACCAGATACGCAGTATTTT. The variable domain in full, completed from reference TRBV15 and TRBJ2-3, reads DAMVIQNPRYQVTQFGKPVTLSCSQTLNHNVMYWYQQKSSQAPKLLFHYYDKDFNNEADTPDNFQSRRPNTSFCFLDIRSPGLGDTAMYLCATSRDQVPDTQYFGPGTRLTVL.

The rearrangement links TRBV9 to TRBJ2-2, with D uncertain. Trimming pared 0 bases from V and 4 bases from J, leaving 4 bases between. This CDR3 is 13 amino acids long. Looked up from germline, CDR1 is SGDLS and CDR2 is YYNGEE. The CDR3 sequence is CASSVAPTGELFF. CDR3 coding DNA: TGTGCCAGCAGCGTAGCACCCACCGGGGAGCTGTTTTTT.